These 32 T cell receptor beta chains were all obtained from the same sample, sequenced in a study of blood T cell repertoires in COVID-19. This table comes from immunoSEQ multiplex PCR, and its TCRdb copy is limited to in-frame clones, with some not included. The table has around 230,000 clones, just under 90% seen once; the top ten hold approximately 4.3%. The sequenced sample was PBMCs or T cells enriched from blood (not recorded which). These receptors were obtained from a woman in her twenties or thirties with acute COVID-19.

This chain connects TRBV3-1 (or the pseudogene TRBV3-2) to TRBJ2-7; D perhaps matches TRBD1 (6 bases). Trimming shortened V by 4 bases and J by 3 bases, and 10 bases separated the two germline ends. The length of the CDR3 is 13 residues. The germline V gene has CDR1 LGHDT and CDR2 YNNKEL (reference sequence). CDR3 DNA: TGTGCCAGCAGCCGGGACACAAACTACGAGCAGTACTTC. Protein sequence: CASSRDTNYEQYF.

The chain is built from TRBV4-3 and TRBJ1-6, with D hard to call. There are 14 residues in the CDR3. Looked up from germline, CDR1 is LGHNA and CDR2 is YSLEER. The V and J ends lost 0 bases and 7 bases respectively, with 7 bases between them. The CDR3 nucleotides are TGCGCCAGCAGCCAAGACAGTTCCAATTCACCCCTCCACTTT. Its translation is CASSQDSSNSPLHF.

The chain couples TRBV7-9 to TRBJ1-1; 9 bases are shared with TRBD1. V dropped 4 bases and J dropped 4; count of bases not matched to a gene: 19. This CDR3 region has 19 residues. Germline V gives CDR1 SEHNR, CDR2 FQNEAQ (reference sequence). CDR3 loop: CASSSPKATGTGIRTEAFF. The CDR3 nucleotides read TGTGCCAGCAGCTCTCCCAAAGCTACCGGGACAGGGATTCGCACTGAAGCTTTCTTT. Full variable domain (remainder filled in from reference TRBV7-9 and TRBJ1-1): DTGVSQNPRHKITKRGQNVTFRCDPISEHNRLYWYRQTLGQGPEFLTYFQNEAQLEKSRLLSDRFSAERPKGSFSTLEIQRTEQGDSAMYLCASSSPKATGTGIRTEAFFGQGTRLTVV.

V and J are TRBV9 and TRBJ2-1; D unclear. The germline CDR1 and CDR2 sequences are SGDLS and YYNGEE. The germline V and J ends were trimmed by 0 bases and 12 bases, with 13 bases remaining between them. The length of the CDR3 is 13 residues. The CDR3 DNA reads TGTGCCAGCAGCGTAGCTGCGACATCGGTGCAGTTCTTC. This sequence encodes CASSVAATSVQFF.

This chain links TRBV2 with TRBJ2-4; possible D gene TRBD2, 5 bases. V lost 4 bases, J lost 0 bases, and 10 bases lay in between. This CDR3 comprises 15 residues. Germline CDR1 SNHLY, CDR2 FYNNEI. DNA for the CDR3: TGTGCCAGCAGTGCAGAGGGCCAAGCCAAAAACATTCAGTACTTC. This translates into CASSAEGQAKNIQYF.

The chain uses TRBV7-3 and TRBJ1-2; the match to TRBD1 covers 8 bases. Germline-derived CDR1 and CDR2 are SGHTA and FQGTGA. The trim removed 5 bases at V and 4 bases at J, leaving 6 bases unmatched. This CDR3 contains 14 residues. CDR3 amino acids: CASSPGQGAYGYTF. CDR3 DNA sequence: TGTGCCAGCAGCCCCGGACAGGGCGCCTATGGCTACACCTTC.

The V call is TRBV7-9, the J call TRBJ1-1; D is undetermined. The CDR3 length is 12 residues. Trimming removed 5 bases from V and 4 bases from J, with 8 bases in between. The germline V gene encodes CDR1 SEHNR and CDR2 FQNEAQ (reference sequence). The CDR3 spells CASSHAGTEAFF. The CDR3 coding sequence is TGTGCCAGCAGCCACGCGGGCACTGAAGCTTTCTTT.

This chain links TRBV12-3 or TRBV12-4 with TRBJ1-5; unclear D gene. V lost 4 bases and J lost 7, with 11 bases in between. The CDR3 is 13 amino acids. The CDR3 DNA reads TGTGCCAGCAGTTCCGGGGTGTACCAGCCCCAGCATTTT. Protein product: CASSSGVYQPQHF.

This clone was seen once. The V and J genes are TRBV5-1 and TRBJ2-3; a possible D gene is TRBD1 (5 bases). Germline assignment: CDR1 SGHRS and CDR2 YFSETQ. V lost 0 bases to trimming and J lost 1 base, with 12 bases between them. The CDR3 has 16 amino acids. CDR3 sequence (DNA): TGCGCCAGCAGCTTGGAGACAACCAGGGGCACAGATACGCAGTATTTT. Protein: CASSLETTRGTDTQYF.

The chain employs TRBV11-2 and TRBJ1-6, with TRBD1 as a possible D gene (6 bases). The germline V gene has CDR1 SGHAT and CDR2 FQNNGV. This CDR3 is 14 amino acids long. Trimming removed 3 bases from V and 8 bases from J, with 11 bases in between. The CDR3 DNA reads TGTGCCAGCAGCTTTGGGACATGGGATTCACCCCTCCACTTT. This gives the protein CASSFGTWDSPLHF.

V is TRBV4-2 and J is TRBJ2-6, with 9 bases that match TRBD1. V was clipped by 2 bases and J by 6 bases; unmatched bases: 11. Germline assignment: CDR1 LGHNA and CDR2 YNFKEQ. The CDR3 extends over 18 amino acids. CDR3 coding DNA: TGTGCCAGCAGCCAACTGGGACAGGGTCTAGTGGAGGCCAACGTCCTGACTTTC. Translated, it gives CASSQLGQGLVEANVLTF.

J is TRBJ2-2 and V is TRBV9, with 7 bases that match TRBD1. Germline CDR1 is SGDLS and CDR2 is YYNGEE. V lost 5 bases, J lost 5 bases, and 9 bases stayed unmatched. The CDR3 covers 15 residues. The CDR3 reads CASSWTGDGTGELFF. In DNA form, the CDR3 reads TGTGCCAGCAGTTGGACAGGAGACGGAACCGGGGAGCTGTTTTTT.

The CDR3 bases are TGTGCCAGCAGTCAGGGAGCGGGACACACGCAATCAGCTTTCTTT. Translated: CASSQGAGHTQSAFF. V gene TRBV11-2 combines with J gene TRBJ1-1; D is perhaps TRBD1 (6 bases). The CDR3 extends over 15 amino acids. V was trimmed by 6 bases and J by 10 bases, leaving 24 bases between them. Germline values: CDR1 SGHAT, CDR2 FQNNGV.

The CDR3 region has the DNA TGTGCCAGCAGCCCTCTCGTAGCGGGAGCCTACGAGCAGTACTTC. Translating gives CASSPLVAGAYEQYF. V gene TRBV11-1 combines with J gene TRBJ2-7; the match to TRBD2 covers 9 bases. Per the germline V gene, CDR1 is SGHAT and CDR2 is FQDESV (reference sequence). The CDR3 consists of 15 residues. Trimming cost V 5 bases and J 2 bases; bases outside gene matches: 7.

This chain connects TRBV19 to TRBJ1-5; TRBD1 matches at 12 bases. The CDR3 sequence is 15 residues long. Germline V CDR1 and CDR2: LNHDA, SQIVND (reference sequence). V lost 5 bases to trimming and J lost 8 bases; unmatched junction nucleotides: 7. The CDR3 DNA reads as TGTGCCAGTAGTCCGGGACAGGGGGCGAGAGAGCCCCAGCATTTT. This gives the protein CASSPGQGAREPQHF. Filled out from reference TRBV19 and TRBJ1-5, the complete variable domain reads DGGITQSPKYLFRKEGQNVTLSCEQNLNHDAMYWYRQDPGQGLRLIYYSQIVNDFQKGDIAEGYSVSREKKESFPLTVTSAQKNPTAFYLCASSPGQGAREPQHFGDGTRLSIL.

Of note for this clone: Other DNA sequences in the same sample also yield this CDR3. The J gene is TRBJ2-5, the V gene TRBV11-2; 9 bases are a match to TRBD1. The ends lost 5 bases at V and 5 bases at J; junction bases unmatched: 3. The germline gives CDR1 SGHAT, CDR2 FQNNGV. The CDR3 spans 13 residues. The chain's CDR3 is CASSRDRVETQYF. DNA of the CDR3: TGTGCCAGCAGCAGGGACAGGGTCGAGACCCAGTACTTC.

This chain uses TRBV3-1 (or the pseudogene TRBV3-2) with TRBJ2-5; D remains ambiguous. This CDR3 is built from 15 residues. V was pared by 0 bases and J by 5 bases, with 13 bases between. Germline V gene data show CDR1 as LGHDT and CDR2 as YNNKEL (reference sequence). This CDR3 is CASSQEVVLRETQYF. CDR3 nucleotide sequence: TGTGCCAGCAGCCAAGAGGTAGTATTGAGGGAGACCCAGTACTTC.

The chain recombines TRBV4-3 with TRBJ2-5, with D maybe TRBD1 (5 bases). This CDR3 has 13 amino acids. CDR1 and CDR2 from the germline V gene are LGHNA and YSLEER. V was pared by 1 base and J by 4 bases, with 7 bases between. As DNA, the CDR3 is TGCGCCAGCAGCCAAGGGCAGGGAGAGACCCAGTACTTC. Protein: CASSQGQGETQYF.

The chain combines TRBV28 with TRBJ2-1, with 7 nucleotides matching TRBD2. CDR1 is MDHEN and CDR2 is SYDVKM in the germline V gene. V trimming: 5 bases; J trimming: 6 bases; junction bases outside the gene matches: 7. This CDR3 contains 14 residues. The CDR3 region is CASSAPGTINEQFF. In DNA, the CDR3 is TGTGCCAGCAGTGCTCCCGGGACTATCAATGAGCAGTTCTTC.

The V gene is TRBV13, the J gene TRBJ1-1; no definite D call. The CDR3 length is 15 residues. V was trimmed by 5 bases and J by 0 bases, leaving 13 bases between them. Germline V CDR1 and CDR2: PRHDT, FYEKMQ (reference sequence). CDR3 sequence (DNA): TGTGCCAGCAGCCCCCGGGGAGTACTGAACACTGAAGCTTTCTTT. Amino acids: CASSPRGVLNTEAFF.

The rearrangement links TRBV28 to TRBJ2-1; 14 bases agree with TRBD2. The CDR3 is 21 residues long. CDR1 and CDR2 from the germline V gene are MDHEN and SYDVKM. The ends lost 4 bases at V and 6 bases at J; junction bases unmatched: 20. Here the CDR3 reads CASSWPVSGGTSGSPFNEQFF. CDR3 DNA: TGTGCCAGCAGTTGGCCCGTGTCCGGGGGGACTAGCGGGAGCCCGTTCAATGAGCAGTTCTTC.

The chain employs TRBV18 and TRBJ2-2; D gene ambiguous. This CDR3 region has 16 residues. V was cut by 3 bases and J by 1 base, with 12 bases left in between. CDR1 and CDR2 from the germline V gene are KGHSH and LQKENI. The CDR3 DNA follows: TGTGCCAGCTCACCGGGCTCGAGCTGGAACACCGGGGAGCTGTTTTTT. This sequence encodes CASSPGSSWNTGELFF.

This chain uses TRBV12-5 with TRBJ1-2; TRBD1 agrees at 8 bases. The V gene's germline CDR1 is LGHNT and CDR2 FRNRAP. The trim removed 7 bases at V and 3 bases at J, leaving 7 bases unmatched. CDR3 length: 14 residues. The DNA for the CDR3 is TGTGCTAGTGTGCAGGGGGCGGGCGACTATGGCTACACCTTC. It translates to CASVQGAGDYGYTF.

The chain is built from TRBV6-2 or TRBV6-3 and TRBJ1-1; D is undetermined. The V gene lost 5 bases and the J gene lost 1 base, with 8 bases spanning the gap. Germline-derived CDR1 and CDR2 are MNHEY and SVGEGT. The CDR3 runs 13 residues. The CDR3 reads CASSLSGNTEAFF. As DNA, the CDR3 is TGTGCCAGCAGTCTCAGCGGGAACACTGAAGCTTTCTTT.

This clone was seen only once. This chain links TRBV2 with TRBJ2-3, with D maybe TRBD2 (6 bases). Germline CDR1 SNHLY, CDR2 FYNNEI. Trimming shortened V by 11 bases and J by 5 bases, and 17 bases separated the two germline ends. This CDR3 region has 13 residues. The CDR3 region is CAGGWMEEDTQYF. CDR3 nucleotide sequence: TGTGCCGGGGGGTGGATGGAGGAAGATACGCAGTATTTT.

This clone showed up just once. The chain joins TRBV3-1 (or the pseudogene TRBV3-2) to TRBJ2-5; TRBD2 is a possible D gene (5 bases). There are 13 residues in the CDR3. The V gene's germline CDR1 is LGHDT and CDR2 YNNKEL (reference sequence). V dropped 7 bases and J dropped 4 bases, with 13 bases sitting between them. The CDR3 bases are TGTGCCAGCACCCTCCGGGCGGGAGAGACCCAGTACTTC. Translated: CASTLRAGETQYF.

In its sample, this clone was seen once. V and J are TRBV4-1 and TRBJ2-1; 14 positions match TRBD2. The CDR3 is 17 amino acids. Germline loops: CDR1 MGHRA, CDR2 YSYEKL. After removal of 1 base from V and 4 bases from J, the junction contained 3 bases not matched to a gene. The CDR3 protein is CASSQARTSGGYNEQFF. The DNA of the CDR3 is TGCGCCAGCAGCCAAGCTAGGACTAGCGGGGGGTACAATGAGCAGTTCTTC.

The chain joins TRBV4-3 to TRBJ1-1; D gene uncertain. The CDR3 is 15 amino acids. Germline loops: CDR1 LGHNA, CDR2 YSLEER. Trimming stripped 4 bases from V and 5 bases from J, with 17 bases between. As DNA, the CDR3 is TGCGCCAGCAGCCTCCGAAAACCGGGGAGGACTGAAGCTTTCTTT. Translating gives CASSLRKPGRTEAFF.

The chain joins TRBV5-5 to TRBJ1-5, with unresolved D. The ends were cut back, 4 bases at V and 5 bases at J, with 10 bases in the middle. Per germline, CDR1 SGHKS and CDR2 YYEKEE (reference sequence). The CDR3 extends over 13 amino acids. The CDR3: CASSIPGDQPQHF. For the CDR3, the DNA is TGTGCCAGCAGCATCCCCGGGGATCAGCCCCAGCATTTT.

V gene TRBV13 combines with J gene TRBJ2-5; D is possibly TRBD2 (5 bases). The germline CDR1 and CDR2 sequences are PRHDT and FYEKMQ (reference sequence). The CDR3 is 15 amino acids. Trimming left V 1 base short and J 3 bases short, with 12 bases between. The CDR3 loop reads CASSLVSGSEETQYF. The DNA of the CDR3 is TGTGCCAGCAGCTTAGTGAGCGGCTCCGAAGAGACCCAGTACTTC.

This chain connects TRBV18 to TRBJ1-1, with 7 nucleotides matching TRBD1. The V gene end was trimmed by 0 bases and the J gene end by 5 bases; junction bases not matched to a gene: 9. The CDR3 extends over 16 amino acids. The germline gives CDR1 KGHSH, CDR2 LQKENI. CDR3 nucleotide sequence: TGTGCCAGCTCACCACCGAACAGGGGAGTAGGGACTGAAGCTTTCTTT. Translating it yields CASSPPNRGVGTEAFF.

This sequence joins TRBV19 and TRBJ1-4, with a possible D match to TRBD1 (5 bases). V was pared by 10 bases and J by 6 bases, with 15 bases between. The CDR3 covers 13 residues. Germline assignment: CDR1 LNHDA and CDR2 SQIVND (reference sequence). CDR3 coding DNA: TGTGCCATTACAGGTATAACGGATGAAAAACTGTTTTTT. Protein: CAITGITDEKLFF.